This passage covers 17 T cell receptor beta chains from one sample sequenced in a study of siplizumab effects on memory and regulatory T cells. TCRdb keeps only in-frame clones here, not all; method: immunoSEQ multiplex PCR. This table has some 97,000 clones, 91% appearing once. The sample comprised CD4+ T cells sorted from blood. The receptors derive from a human donor in good health. Some clones in this sample may be carry-over from other donors' samples.

The chain links TRBV27 to TRBJ2-1; 8 nucleotides line up with TRBD2. Germline V gives CDR1 MNHEY, CDR2 SMNVEV (reference sequence). Unmatched junction bases numbered 7, after V lost 4 bases and J lost 2 bases. This CDR3 spans 16 amino acids. The CDR3 nucleotides read TGTGCCAGCAGTTCTTTATGGCGGGAGGCCTACAATGAGCAGTTCTTC. Translation gives CASSSLWREAYNEQFF.

The J gene is TRBJ2-2, the V gene TRBV15, with D possibly being TRBD1 (5 bases). Trimming removed 0 bases from V and 3 bases from J, with 11 bases in between. The CDR3 runs to 16 residues. The germline V gene encodes CDR1 LNHNV and CDR2 YYDKDF (reference sequence). CDR3 sequence reads: CATSREAFRDTGELFF. The CDR3 bases are TGTGCCACCAGCAGAGAAGCCTTCAGGGACACCGGGGAGCTGTTTTTT. Together with reference TRBV15 and TRBJ2-2, the CDR3 gives the full variable domain: DAMVIQNPRYQVTQFGKPVTLSCSQTLNHNVMYWYQQKSSQAPKLLFHYYDKDFNNEADTPDNFQSRRPNTSFCFLDIRSPGLGDTAMYLCATSREAFRDTGELFFGEGSRLTVL.

The chain recombines TRBV5-5 with TRBJ2-1, with D maybe TRBD2 (5 bases). Trimming took off 0 bases at V and 0 bases at J, with 10 bases between the two ends. The length of the CDR3 is 16 residues. Germline V gene data show CDR1 as SGHKS and CDR2 as YYEKEE (reference sequence). The CDR3 DNA follows: TGTGCCAGCAGCTTGGCGGGGAAACGCTCCTACAATGAGCAGTTCTTC. It codes for CASSLAGKRSYNEQFF.

The J gene is TRBJ1-1, the V gene TRBV5-6, with D tentatively TRBD1 (6 bases). CDR3 size: 14 residues. Trimming took 2 bases from V and 3 from J, leaving 11 bases between them. CDR1 is SGHDT and CDR2 is YYEEEE in the germline V gene. The DNA for the CDR3 is TGTGCCAGCAGCTTTCGGGGGGCAGACACTGAAGCTTTCTTT. Its protein product is CASSFRGADTEAFF.

The chain uses TRBV5-1 and TRBJ2-5; unclear D gene. Germline V gene lookup returns CDR1 SGHRS and CDR2 YFSETQ. V shed 4 bases and J shed 7 bases, with 14 bases lying between them. This CDR3 is 13 amino acids long. The CDR3 spells CASSPETPGTQYF. The CDR3, as DNA: TGCGCCAGCAGCCCGGAGACGCCCGGGACCCAGTACTTC.

V gene TRBV4-2 combines with J gene TRBJ2-5; D uncertain. Germline-derived CDR1 and CDR2 are LGHNA and YNFKEQ. The V gene lost 3 bases and the J gene lost 4 bases, with 9 bases spanning the gap. This CDR3 region has 13 residues. The CDR3 DNA reads as TGTGCCAGCAGCCAGGCTCACGGAGAGACCCAGTACTTC. As protein: CASSQAHGETQYF.

The rearrangement joins TRBV4-1 to TRBJ2-3; D is unclear. Trimming left V 0 bases short and J 11 bases short, with 6 bases between. The germline V gene has CDR1 MGHRA and CDR2 YSYEKL. The CDR3 has 11 amino acids. The CDR3 nucleotides are TGCGCCAGCAGCCAAGATCTCCGGCAGTATTTT. Its protein is CASSQDLRQYF.

This clone was recorded only once. The gene calls are TRBV7-9 and TRBJ2-7, with TRBD2 identical over 8 bases. Germline CDR1 reads SEHNR; CDR2 reads FQNEAQ (reference sequence). With 5 bases clipped from V and 4 bases from J, the junction kept 10 bases outside the gene matches. The CDR3 extends over 15 amino acids. The CDR3 region is CASSAGRASGYEQYF. The CDR3 nucleotides read TGTGCCAGCAGCGCGGGGAGGGCTAGCGGGTACGAGCAGTACTTC.

V usage is TRBV7-9 and J usage is TRBJ2-2; D possibly corresponds to TRBD1 (9 bases). CDR1 and CDR2 (germline): SEHNR, FQNEAQ (reference sequence). The CDR3 is 15 residues long. The CDR3 DNA reads as TGTGTTGGACAGGGGCTAGCGGGTGGCACCGGGGAGCTGTTTTTT. Translating it yields CVGQGLAGGTGELFF.

The chain couples TRBV19 to TRBJ2-2; 9 nucleotides align to TRBD1. Looked up from germline, CDR1 is LNHDA and CDR2 is SQIVND (reference sequence). V dropped 4 bases and J dropped 8; count of bases not matched to a gene: 8. The CDR3 totals 15 residues. The CDR3 region is CASSRRTGDGGELFF. CDR3 nucleotide sequence: TGTGCCAGTAGTAGGCGGACAGGGGACGGAGGGGAGCTGTTTTTT.

V is TRBV28 and J is TRBJ1-2; D is uncertain. Trimming shortened V by 2 bases and J by 2 bases, and 12 bases separated the two germline ends. The germline V gene encodes CDR1 MDHEN and CDR2 SYDVKM. The CDR3 spans 15 residues. CDR3 nucleotide sequence: TGTGCCAGCAGTTTAGGGAGGGCGTTAAACTATGGCTACACCTTC. Protein: CASSLGRALNYGYTF.

The chain is built from TRBV6-6 and TRBJ1-4, with D uncertain. V was clipped by 2 bases and J by 0 bases, with 7 bases between them. Germline CDR1 is MNHNY and CDR2 is SVGAGI (reference sequence). The CDR3 sequence is 15 residues long. The CDR3: CASSYGSATNEKLFF. The CDR3 DNA sequence: TGTGCCAGCAGTTACGGGTCCGCAACTAATGAAAAACTGTTTTTT.

The chain is built from TRBV29-1 and TRBJ2-3, with 7 bases fitting TRBD1. The CDR3 length is 12 residues. The junction had 5 bases not matched to a gene; V was cut back by 7 bases and J by 4 bases. Germline V gene lookup returns CDR1 SQVTM and CDR2 ANQGSEA. The CDR3 loop is CSGQGSADTQYF. CDR3 coding DNA: TGCAGCGGACAGGGTAGTGCAGATACGCAGTATTTT.

The chain combines TRBV18 with TRBJ1-1, with TRBD1 identical over 7 bases. CDR3 length: 15 residues. The germline V gene has CDR1 KGHSH and CDR2 LQKENI. The V and J ends lost 1 base and 4 bases, in that order; junction bases with no gene match: 6. The CDR3 region is CASSPRFDRATEAFF. The CDR3 DNA sequence: TGTGCCAGCTCACCACGGTTTGACAGGGCCACTGAAGCTTTCTTT. The variable domain in full, with the rest retrieved from reference TRBV18 and TRBJ1-1, is NAGVMQNPRHLVRRRGQEARLRCSPMKGHSHVYWYRQLPEEGLKFMVYLQKENIIDESGMPKERFSAEFPKEGPSILRIQQVVRGDSAAYFCASSPRFDRATEAFFGQGTRLTVV.

The rearrangement links TRBV19 to TRBJ1-1; maybe TRBD1 (6 bases). V lost 1 base to trimming and J lost 2 bases, with 14 bases between them. The CDR3 runs 16 residues. CDR1 and CDR2 (germline): LNHDA, SQIVND (reference sequence). This chain's CDR3 is CASSIGRMTGNTEAFF. The DNA for the CDR3 is TGTGCCAGTAGTATAGGACGGATGACAGGTAACACTGAAGCTTTCTTT. The variable domain in full, completed from reference TRBV19 and TRBJ1-1, reads DGGITQSPKYLFRKEGQNVTLSCEQNLNHDAMYWYRQDPGQGLRLIYYSQIVNDFQKGDIAEGYSVSREKKESFPLTVTSAQKNPTAFYLCASSIGRMTGNTEAFFGQGTRLTVV.

This chain connects TRBV7-9 to TRBJ2-5; 7 positions match TRBD1. The trim removed 5 bases at V and 5 bases at J, leaving 11 bases unmatched. Looked up from germline, CDR1 is SEHNR and CDR2 is FQNEAQ (reference sequence). The CDR3 has 15 residues. Written as DNA, the CDR3 is TGTGCCAGCAGCCCTAGGACAGGTGGCCGGGAGACCCAGTACTTC. As protein: CASSPRTGGRETQYF.

The chain uses TRBV10-2 and TRBJ2-7; 12 nucleotides line up with TRBD2. After removal of 6 bases from V and 7 bases from J, the junction contained 10 bases not matched to a gene. CDR3 length: 15 residues. CDR1 and CDR2 (germline): WSHSY, SAAADI. The CDR3, as DNA: TGCGCCAGCAGGGTAGGGACTAGCGGGTACGGGGAGCAGTACTTC. Its translation: CASRVGTSGYGEQYF.